Following are 5 T cell receptor beta chains from one sample sequenced in a study of cytomegalovirus exposure and HLA in healthy donors. Vbeta (60) and Jbeta (13) primers were used in the PCR. Sequenced by immunoSEQ multiplex PCR; TCRdb stores in-frame clones only, minus some. This table holds 100,000 or so clones, 65% to 85% found once. The sample consisted of PBMCs. The receptors originated from a woman between 40 and 50 years old in good health and CMV-seronegative.

The rearrangement joins TRBV5-1 to TRBJ1-6; TRBD1 matches at 11 bases. The germline CDR1 and CDR2 sequences are SGHRS and YFSETQ. Losses at the gene ends were 3 bases for V and 11 bases for J; bases not matched to a gene: 4. The CDR3 has 14 amino acids. The CDR3: CASSSGQGEAPLHF. The DNA of the CDR3 is TGCGCCAGCAGCTCGGGACAGGGGGAGGCACCCCTCCACTTT.

This rearrangement joins TRBV5-1 to TRBJ1-1; possibly TRBD1 for D (5 bases). CDR3 length: 14 amino acids. V was clipped by 4 bases and J by 3 bases, with 13 bases between them. CDR1 and CDR2 from the germline V gene are SGHRS and YFSETQ. The CDR3 protein is CASSQGFGHTEAFF. The CDR3 bases are TGCGCCAGCAGCCAGGGATTCGGGCACACTGAAGCTTTCTTT.

This rearrangement joins TRBV27 to TRBJ1-4, with D perhaps matching TRBD1 (5 bases). CDR3 length equals 15 residues. Trimming stripped 4 bases from V and 8 bases from J, with 17 bases between. Germline CDR1 MNHEY, CDR2 SMNVEV (reference sequence). The CDR3: CASSSITKGREKLFF. The CDR3 DNA sequence: TGTGCCAGCAGTTCTATAACTAAGGGGAGGGAAAAACTGTTTTTT.

The rearrangement uses TRBV19 and TRBJ2-7; TRBD1 matches at 7 bases. The germline CDR1 and CDR2 sequences are LNHDA and SQIVND (reference sequence). The CDR3 is 14 amino acids. J gave up 3 bases and V 3 bases, and 5 bases lay outside the gene matches. CDR3 nucleotides: TGTGCCAGTAGTATTGCAGGGGGATTCTACGAGCAGTACTTC. As protein: CASSIAGGFYEQYF.

The rearrangement joins TRBV9 to TRBJ2-7, with 7 nucleotides matching TRBD1. Germline CDR1 SGDLS, CDR2 YYNGEE. CDR3 size: 16 residues. After removal of 3 bases from V and 0 bases from J, the junction contained 9 bases not matched to a gene. CDR3 region: CASSEYHDRASYEQYF. The CDR3 coding sequence is TGTGCCAGCAGCGAATATCACGACAGGGCCTCCTACGAGCAGTACTTC. The full variable domain, rest sourced from reference TRBV9 and TRBJ2-7, is DSGVTQTPKHLITATGQRVTLRCSPRSGDLSVYWYQQSLDQGLQFLIQYYNGEERAKGNILERFSAQQFPDLHSELNLSSLELGDSALYFCASSEYHDRASYEQYFGPGTRLTVT.